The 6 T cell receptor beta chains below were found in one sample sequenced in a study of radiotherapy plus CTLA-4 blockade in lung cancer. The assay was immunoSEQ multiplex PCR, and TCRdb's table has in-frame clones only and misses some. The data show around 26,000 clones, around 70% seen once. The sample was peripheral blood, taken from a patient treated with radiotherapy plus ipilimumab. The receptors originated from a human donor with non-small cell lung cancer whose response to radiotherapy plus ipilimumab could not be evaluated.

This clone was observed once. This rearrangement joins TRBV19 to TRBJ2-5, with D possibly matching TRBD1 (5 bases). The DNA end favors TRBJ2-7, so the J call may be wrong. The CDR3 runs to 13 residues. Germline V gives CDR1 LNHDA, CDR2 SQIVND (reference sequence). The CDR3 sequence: CASNDRPPYEQYF. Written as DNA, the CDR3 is TGTGCCAGTAATGACAGACCACCCTACGAGCAGTACTTC.

The CDR3 spells CASSFAREGEQFF. DNA of the CDR3: TGTGCCAGCAGCTTTGCCCGAGAGGGTGAGCAGTTCTTC. The genes are TRBV11-2 and TRBJ2-1; maybe TRBD2 (5 bases). The CDR3 loop spans 13 amino acids. Germline loops: CDR1 SGHAT, CDR2 FQNNGV. Trimming took off 3 bases at V and 9 bases at J, with 12 bases between the two ends.

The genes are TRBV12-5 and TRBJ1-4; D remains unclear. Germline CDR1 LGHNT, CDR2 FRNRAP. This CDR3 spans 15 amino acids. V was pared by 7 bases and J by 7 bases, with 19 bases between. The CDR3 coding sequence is TGTGCTAGTGCCTTAACTTCCTCGACTGGTGAAAAACTGTTTTTT. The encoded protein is CASALTSSTGEKLFF.

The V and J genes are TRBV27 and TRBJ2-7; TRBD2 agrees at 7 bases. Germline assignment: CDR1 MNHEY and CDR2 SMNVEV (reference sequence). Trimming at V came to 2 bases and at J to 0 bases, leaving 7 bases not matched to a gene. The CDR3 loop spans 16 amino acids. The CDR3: CASSLKLASSSYEQYF. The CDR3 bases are TGTGCCAGCAGTTTAAAACTAGCGTCGAGCTCCTACGAGCAGTACTTC.

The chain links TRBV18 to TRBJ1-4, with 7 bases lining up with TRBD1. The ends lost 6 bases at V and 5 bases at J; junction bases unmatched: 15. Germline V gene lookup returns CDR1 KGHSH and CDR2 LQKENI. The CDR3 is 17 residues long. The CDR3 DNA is TGTGCCAGCTCTGATAGTCTAATGGGACAGCTGAATGAAAAACTGTTTTTT. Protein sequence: CASSDSLMGQLNEKLFF. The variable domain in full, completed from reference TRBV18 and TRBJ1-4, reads NAGVMQNPRHLVRRRGQEARLRCSPMKGHSHVYWYRQLPEEGLKFMVYLQKENIIDESGMPKERFSAEFPKEGPSILRIQQVVRGDSAAYFCASSDSLMGQLNEKLFFGSGTQLSVL.

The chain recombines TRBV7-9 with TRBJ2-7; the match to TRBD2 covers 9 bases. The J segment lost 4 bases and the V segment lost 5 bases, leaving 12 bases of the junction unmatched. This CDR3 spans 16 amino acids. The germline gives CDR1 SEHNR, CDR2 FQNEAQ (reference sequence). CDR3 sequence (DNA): TGTGCCAGCAGCCCGGGGATAGCGGGAGTTTCTTACGAGCAGTACTTC. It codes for CASSPGIAGVSYEQYF.